This TCR beta chain was captured by sequencing in a study of early T cells in non-severe SARS-CoV-2 infection (dated by TCRdb to the early 2020s). Study-level background: Because TCR sequencing relied on bulk RNA taken from unsorted whole blood, pairing of alpha and beta chains was not possible. On the study overall, not on this receptor specifically: VDJdb matching was skewed toward anti-spike CD8 responses and likely underestimated virus-specific expansions, missing private and CD4 specificities.

The study was a case-control design nested within a healthcare worker cohort in London, UK, with weekly nasopharyngeal swab PCR tests and blood sampling. Healthcare workers were recruited between 23 and 31 March 2020, during the week of the UK lockdown, and were followed weekly for up to roughly 16 weeks. In the case of this clonotype: No antigen is known for it. No quality values exist for individual bases; no much larger clone is one base distant.

Library preparation was by 5' RACE. This sample was sequenced with a NextSeq 500. To correct for sequencing error and PCR bias, the TCR library protocol tagged individual cDNA molecules with unique molecular identifiers. Both TCR alpha and beta chains were sequenced, and tight co-correlation was observed between alpha and beta sequence abundances in each sample. Regarding the original processing steps: Decombinator V4 was used to annotate the V gene, J gene and CDR3 of the TCR sequences. TCRs were defined as expanded if a significant change between any two time points was detected under a Poisson model with p below 0.0001. TCR abundances were normalised to the total number of TCRs sequenced per sample and expressed as counts per million. MAIT TCRs were defined by TRAV1-2 paired with TRAJ12, TRAJ20 or TRAJ33, and iNKT TCRs by TRAV10 paired with TRAJ18. VDJdb, accessed 1 November 2021, was searched for CMV, EBV and SARS-CoV-2 annotated TCRs, excluding TCRs annotated for multiple antigens. The public sequencing data were trimmed at Q25 with fastp and processed into clonotypes with MiXCR by TCRdb, which kept only in-frame beta chains. One record per CDR3 amino acid sequence lists the most common genes and DNA. For this entry, the V and J calls and clone size follow TCRdb and not the study's own pipeline. This sample gives 85,000 to 90,000 distinct CDR3 sequences in total; approximately 14% of them show up just once. The ten largest clones take up under 8% of the sample.

The CDR3 sequence holds 11 residues, the cysteine and phenylalanine included. Of the read, only the CDR3 DNA is kept; its 33 bases are in frame from base 1. Deletion took 1 base off V and 12 bases off J, with a span of 10 bases between the germline ends. The germline V gene supplies CDR1 MDHEN and CDR2 SYDVKM. Recombination linked TRBV28 to TRBJ2-7; the D region may be TRBD1 or TRBD2, each matching 5 bases equally. The sequence derives from an adult who was a healthcare worker with PCR-confirmed SARS-CoV-2 infection or an uninfected control (not recorded which). Sequencing was performed on whole blood. The sequenced DNA: TGTGCCAGCAGTTTATCGGGGCGATTGTACTTC. Its coded protein is CASSLSGRLYF.